This T cell receptor beta chain derives from a study of blood T cell repertoires in COVID-19. This clone was seen a few times. This CDR3 region has 17 residues. With 2 bases clipped from V and 1 base from J, the junction kept 7 bases outside the gene matches. Germline V lookup: CDR1 LNHDA, CDR2 SQIVND (reference sequence). Profiled with immunoSEQ multiplex PCR; TCRdb holds only in-frame clones, not every one. Of under 20,000 clones listed, under 90% are singletons. The V gene is TRBV19, the J gene TRBJ1-5; 8 bases map to TRBD1. Specimen: peripheral blood. This TCR was sampled from a man at least 80 years old with acute or convalescent COVID-19. The CDR3 spells CASSITNRGVSNQPQHF. Written as DNA, the CDR3 is TGTGCCAGTAGTATAACGAACAGGGGGGTGAGCAATCAGCCCCAGCATTTT.